This TCR beta chain was obtained from a study of blood T cells in healthy people across ages. After removal of 5 bases from V and 3 bases from J, the junction contained 8 bases not matched to a gene. CDR1 and CDR2 (germline): SGHRS, YFSETQ. This CDR3 contains 14 residues. This clonotype came up a few times. Alongside a J-beta primer mix, a sample-barcoded 5' primer served in a second PCR lasting about 7 to 12 cycles. TCRdb independently ran MiXCR on the 5' RACE reads; one entry per CDR3 protein. The repertoire holds about 1,400,000 distinct CDR3 sequences, with around two fifths as singletons. Sequenced material: blood. The chain is built from TRBV5-1 and TRBJ2-7; 7 bases match TRBD2. This receptor was taken from a woman aged 18-29 years in good health. The CDR3 is CASRPLAENYEQYF. Written as DNA, the CDR3 is TGCGCCAGCAGGCCTCTAGCGGAGAACTACGAGCAGTACTTC.